This passage covers 21 T cell receptor beta chains from one sample sequenced in a study of spatial heterogeneity in lung cancer. TCRdb passed the 5' RACE reads through MiXCR, listing each CDR3 protein once. Among around 120,000 distinct CDR3 sequences, 12% were seen once, and the ten largest hold around a sixth. The time point is: blood at routine non-recurrence follow-up after resection. Whole RNA was taken from tumor, nontumor lung or frozen PBMC; it was then sequenced unsorted. This material consisted of PBMCs, taken at follow-up. All receptors come from a male donor with early-stage non-small cell lung cancer.

Points on this clonotype: A much larger clone lies one base from this, so it may be a read error. V usage is TRBV2 and J usage is TRBJ1-1; TRBD1 aligns across 7 bases. CDR1 is SNHLY, CDR2 FYNNEI, per germline. The CDR3 covers 13 residues. The trim removed 6 bases at V and 1 base at J, leaving 2 bases unmatched. The CDR3: CASRRDRNTEAFF. As DNA, the CDR3 is TGTGCCAGCAGGAGGGACAGGAACACTGAAGCTTTCTTT.

This clonotype was recorded many times. This chain joins TRBV28 and TRBJ1-2; 11 bases agree with TRBD1. The CDR3 extends over 16 amino acids. V shed 2 bases and J 3 bases; nucleotides not matched to a gene: 5. CDR1 and CDR2 (germline): MDHEN, SYDVKM. In nucleotides, the CDR3 is TGTGCCAGCAGTTTAAGGCCGGGACAGGGGGACTATGGCTACACCTTC. Its translation: CASSLRPGQGDYGYTF.

V usage is TRBV28 and J usage is TRBJ2-2, with a tentative D call TRBD2 (6 bases). Germline V gene sequence: CDR1 MDHEN, CDR2 SYDVKM. The CDR3 totals 14 residues. Trimming stripped 6 bases from V and 4 bases from J, with 12 bases between. CDR3 nucleotide sequence: TGTGCCAGCAGCAGGGACTTTACCACCGGGGAGCTGTTTTTT. Residues: CASSRDFTTGELFF. The entire variable domain, with the rest obtained from reference TRBV28 and TRBJ2-2, is as follows: DVKVTQSSRYLVKRTGEKVFLECVQDMDHENMFWYRQDPGLGLRLIYFSYDVKMKEKGDIPEGYSVSREKKERFSLILESASTNQTSMYLCASSRDFTTGELFFGEGSRLTVL.

This clonotype was seen more than once but under ten times. This chain joins TRBV9 and TRBJ1-4; D possibly corresponds to TRBD1 (6 bases). The germline V and J ends were trimmed by 3 bases and 8 bases, with 14 bases remaining between them. The germline CDR1 and CDR2 sequences are SGDLS and YYNGEE. The CDR3 is 14 residues long. DNA for the CDR3: TGTGCCAGCAGCGCGGACAGTTTTTCAGAAAAACTGTTTTTT. It encodes CASSADSFSEKLFF. The complete variable domain, with remaining parts taken from reference TRBV9 and TRBJ1-4, reads DSGVTQTPKHLITATGQRVTLRCSPRSGDLSVYWYQQSLDQGLQFLIQYYNGEERAKGNILERFSAQQFPDLHSELNLSSLELGDSALYFCASSADSFSEKLFFGSGTQLSVL.

This clonotype was observed at least ten times. This rearrangement joins TRBV25-1 to TRBJ2-2; D is uncertain. Looked up from germline, CDR1 is MGHDK and CDR2 is SYGVNS. Trimming removed 1 base at V and 11 bases at J, with 14 bases between. The CDR3 has 14 residues. The CDR3 spells CASSEWEGQAELFF. CDR3 nucleotide sequence: TGTGCCAGCAGTGAATGGGAAGGCCAGGCTGAGCTGTTTTTT.

This clonotype was observed a few times. The chain links TRBV6-1 to TRBJ2-7, with 9 bases lining up with TRBD1. Per the germline V gene, CDR1 is MNHNS and CDR2 is SASEGT. With 5 bases clipped from V and 4 bases from J, the junction kept 9 bases outside the gene matches. There are 15 residues in the CDR3. The DNA of the CDR3 is TGTGCCAGCAGTTTCTTGACAGGGGGAATATACGAGCAGTACTTC. Its translation is CASSFLTGGIYEQYF.

The V call is TRBV7-3, the J call TRBJ2-3, with D hard to call. CDR3 length: 15 residues. Germline V gene lookup returns CDR1 SGHTA and CDR2 FQGTGA. Trimming left V 3 bases short and J 2 bases short, with 12 bases between. CDR3 amino acids: CASSFNSELTDTQYF. CDR3 DNA sequence: TGTGCCAGCAGCTTCAACAGCGAACTCACAGATACGCAGTATTTT.

In its sample, this clonotype was seen a few times. The genes are TRBV4-1 and TRBJ2-1, with D possibly matching TRBD1 (6 bases). Germline V lookup: CDR1 MGHRA, CDR2 YSYEKL. Trimming shortened V by 0 bases and J by 9 bases, and 9 bases separated the two germline ends. The CDR3 covers 13 residues. CDR3 nucleotides: TGCGCCAGCAGCCAAGATGGGGGCGGTGAGCAGTTCTTC. Its protein is CASSQDGGGEQFF.

This chain uses TRBV6-1 with TRBJ1-1, with D possibly TRBD1 on 6 matching bases. Germline CDR1 MNHNS, CDR2 SASEGT. Trimming stripped 4 bases from V and 4 bases from J, with 10 bases between. CDR3 size: 13 residues. The CDR3 sequence is CASSATRGTEAFF. In DNA, the CDR3 is TGTGCCAGCAGTGCAACCAGGGGCACTGAAGCTTTCTTT.

This clonotype was observed many times. The gene calls are TRBV6-5 and TRBJ2-7; 9 nucleotides match TRBD2. Germline V gives CDR1 MNHEY, CDR2 SVGAGI. V lost 2 bases to trimming and J lost 7 bases; unmatched junction nucleotides: 6. The CDR3 runs to 14 residues. CDR3 region: CASSYGSGGQEQYF. Written as DNA, the CDR3 is TGTGCCAGCAGTTACGGTAGCGGGGGACAGGAGCAGTACTTC.

This clonotype occurred many times. The chain carries TRBV4-2 and TRBJ1-6, with unresolved D. V gave up 2 bases and J gave up 8 bases, with 10 bases separating them. This CDR3 region has 14 residues. The germline gives CDR1 LGHNA, CDR2 YNFKEQ. CDR3 in DNA: TGTGCCAGCAGCCAACCAGGAAGCCATTCACCCCTCCACTTT. It encodes CASSQPGSHSPLHF.

J is TRBJ2-3 and V is TRBV9; D gene ambiguous. Deletions cut 0 bases from V and 6 bases from J, with 5 bases between. The germline gives CDR1 SGDLS, CDR2 YYNGEE. CDR3 length: 12 amino acids. CDR3 sequence: CASSVDFDTQYF. The CDR3, as DNA: TGTGCCAGCAGCGTAGATTTCGATACGCAGTATTTT.

This clonotype was counted only a few times. In DNA, the CDR3 is TGCGCCAGCCTTGGGGCCCCTAACAATGAGCAGTTCTTC. Its translation: CASLGAPNNEQFF. J is TRBJ2-1 and V is TRBV5-1; TRBD1 might be the D (5 bases). Germline values: CDR1 SGHRS, CDR2 YFSETQ. This CDR3 is 13 amino acids long. Trimming removed 7 bases from V and 5 bases from J, with 13 bases in between.

CDR3: CASNLGGLRGNNEQFF. CDR3 nucleotides: TGTGCCAGCAACTTGGGGGGGCTAAGGGGAAACAATGAGCAGTTCTTC. This sequence joins TRBV12-3 or TRBV12-4 and TRBJ2-1, with D perhaps TRBD2 (7 bases). Trimming took off 7 bases at V and 5 bases at J, with 21 bases between the two ends. The CDR3 spans 16 residues.

In its sample, this clonotype was seen a few times. The CDR3 nucleotides read TGTGCCAGTAGACCGCGGACAGTTCCTAGCACAGATACGCAGTATTTT. This codes for CASRPRTVPSTDTQYF. V usage is TRBV19 and J usage is TRBJ2-3; D perhaps matches TRBD1 (6 bases). Germline CDR1 reads LNHDA; CDR2 reads SQIVND (reference sequence). V lost 6 bases, J lost 0 bases, and 16 bases lay in between. The CDR3 is 16 amino acids.

This clonotype came up many times. The V call is TRBV20-1, the J call TRBJ1-6, with a possible D match to TRBD1 (5 bases). CDR1 is DFQATT, CDR2 SNEGSKA, per germline (reference sequence). Trimming removed 6 bases from V and 7 bases from J, with 16 bases in between. This CDR3 is built from 14 residues. The CDR3 DNA is TGCAGTGCCCTGACAGTGAGGGAGAATTCACCCCTCCACTTT. This translates into CSALTVRENSPLHF.

The rearrangement uses TRBV28 and TRBJ1-5; tentatively, D is TRBD1 (6 bases). V was trimmed by 0 bases and J by 2 bases, leaving 11 bases between them. This CDR3 has 16 residues. Germline V gene sequence: CDR1 MDHEN, CDR2 SYDVKM. The CDR3 spells CASSLWGGAGNQPQHF. The CDR3 DNA reads TGTGCCAGCAGTTTATGGGGGGGCGCCGGCAATCAGCCCCAGCATTTT. Drawing the rest from reference TRBV28 and TRBJ1-5, the complete variable domain is DVKVTQSSRYLVKRTGEKVFLECVQDMDHENMFWYRQDPGLGLRLIYFSYDVKMKEKGDIPEGYSVSREKKERFSLILESASTNQTSMYLCASSLWGGAGNQPQHFGDGTRLSIL.

The chain has TRBV2 and TRBJ1-2; D unresolved. Trimming pared 2 bases from V and 4 bases from J, leaving 8 bases between. Germline V gene data show CDR1 as SNHLY and CDR2 as FYNNEI. The CDR3 loop spans 13 amino acids. The CDR3 reads CASSENDRYGYTF. The CDR3, as DNA: TGTGCCAGCAGTGAAAACGACCGCTATGGCTACACCTTC.

J is TRBJ2-2 and V is TRBV11-2, with D possibly matching TRBD1 (5 bases). CDR3 length: 14 residues. Germline V CDR1 and CDR2: SGHAT, FQNNGV. The germline V and J ends were trimmed by 1 base and 5 bases, with 8 bases remaining between them. The CDR3 DNA follows: TGTGCCAGCAGCTTAGGCGCAGGGACCGGGGAGCTGTTTTTT. As protein: CASSLGAGTGELFF.

J is TRBJ1-2 and V is TRBV28; no clear D. This CDR3 spans 14 amino acids. The V end was cut by 3 bases, the J end by 4 bases, with 12 bases between. The germline V gene has CDR1 MDHEN and CDR2 SYDVKM. The CDR3 nucleotides are TGTGCCAGCAGTTTGACCCCGACGGCCTATGGCTACACCTTC. As protein: CASSLTPTAYGYTF.

This rearrangement joins TRBV6-6 to TRBJ1-2; D gene uncertain. The CDR3 contains 11 residues. The V gene lost 6 bases and the J gene lost 7 bases, with 9 bases spanning the gap. Germline V gene lookup returns CDR1 MNHNY and CDR2 SVGAGI (reference sequence). The CDR3 DNA sequence: TGTGCCAGCAGCACGGGTGGTGGCTACACCTTC. This encodes CASSTGGGYTF.